This note documents a single TCR beta chain sequence. This CDR3 has 12 residues. Looked up from germline, CDR1 is SNHLY and CDR2 is FYNNEI. The ends lost 11 bases at V and 4 bases at J; junction bases unmatched: 6. Per the study methods: Reference gene primer amplification in the assay estimated nucleated cell counts. Assay: immunoSEQ multiplex PCR; the TCRdb copy retains only in-frame clones and omits some. V and J calls plus clone size are reproduced from that table; the DNA served to infer D and trimming. Seen here are roughly 160,000 clones, 80% to 90% observed once, and the top ten hold less than 3.5%. This entry comes from a study of blood T cell repertoires in COVID-19. Study-level background: Collection of acute and convalescent COVID-19 samples took place in the United States, Italy and Spain. The cDNA or gDNA used as material had been derived from T cells, B-cell-depleted T cells, or PBMCs.

Seattle researchers signed up patients amid active infection and tracked them longitudinally. The V and J genes are TRBV2 and TRBJ2-5; 8 positions agree with TRBD2. The source material was peripheral blood. This receptor was taken from a woman of 80 years or more with COVID-19, enrolled during active disease. Written as DNA, the CDR3 is TGTGCCGGCACGGGAGGGGGAGAGACCCAGTACTTC. Its protein is CAGTGGGETQYF.